The 15 T cell receptor beta chains below were found in one sample sequenced in a study of glioma-infiltrating T cells. TCR alpha and beta CDR3 regions were amplified from RNA using iRepertoire nested multiplex PCR. Using its own MiXCR run on the multiplex PCR reads, TCRdb lists one record per CDR3 protein. The sample yields about 130,000 distinct CDR3 sequences, around 23% seen once. The sequenced sample consisted of glioma tissue, nonneoplastic brain tissue, or PBMCs (not recorded which). These receptors all come from a human donor with low-grade glioma or glioblastoma, undergoing nonglioma brain surgery, or in good health (not recorded which).

The gene calls are TRBV4-1 and TRBJ2-1; D not resolved. This CDR3 is built from 15 residues. Germline V gene sequence: CDR1 MGHRA, CDR2 YSYEKL. Between the trimmed V and J ends, which lost 3 bases and 2 bases, there was a span of 11 bases. The chain's CDR3 is CASSHLMKAYNEQFF. The CDR3 DNA sequence: TGCGCCAGCAGCCACTTGATGAAAGCCTACAATGAGCAGTTCTTC.

The V call is TRBV5-1, the J call TRBJ2-3; 8 nucleotides match TRBD1. CDR3 size: 17 residues. Losses at the gene ends were 0 bases for V and 1 base for J; bases not matched to a gene: 7. Germline assignment: CDR1 SGHRS and CDR2 YFSETQ. The CDR3 region has the DNA TGCGCCAGCAGCTTGGAACCGGACAGGGCCGGCACAGATACGCAGTATTTT. Encoded protein: CASSLEPDRAGTDTQYF.

Concerning this clonotype: A read error may account for a junction end that differs from germline. The V gene is TRBV7-9, the J gene TRBJ1-5, with a possible D match to TRBD1 (5 bases). This CDR3 region has 18 residues. Germline CDR1 and CDR2: SEHNR and FQNEAQ (reference sequence). The CDR3 reads CASSQEGPVTGSNQPQHF. For the CDR3, the DNA is TGCGCCAGCAGCCAAGAGGGGCCGGTGACGGGAAGCAATCAGCCCCAGCATTTT.

The chain carries TRBV28 and TRBJ2-7; no definite D call. Trimming left V 8 bases short and J 6 bases short, with 14 bases between. This CDR3 has 12 residues. Germline-derived CDR1 and CDR2 are MDHEN and SYDVKM. As DNA, the CDR3 is TGTGCCAGCGGTGGAAAGGTAGGCGAGCAGTACGTC. Translation gives CASGGKVGEQYV.

This clonotype occurred many times. This chain uses TRBV4-2 with TRBJ2-1, with TRBD2 identical over 9 bases. CDR1 and CDR2 from the germline V gene are LGHNA and YNFKEQ. V shed 3 bases and J 2 bases; nucleotides not matched to a gene: 2. This CDR3 contains 15 residues. CDR3 in amino acids: CASSQTSGAYNEQFF. The DNA of the CDR3 is TGTGCCAGCAGCCAGACTAGCGGTGCCTACAATGAGCAGTTCTTC.

The sample holds a few counts of this clonotype. Here the CDR3 reads CASSQGGSYGYTF. DNA of the CDR3: TGTGCCAGCAGCCAAGGGGGTAGCTATGGCTACACCTTC. J is TRBJ1-2 and V is TRBV3-1; D is ambiguous. V lost 1 base to trimming and J lost 4 bases, with 7 bases between them. CDR1 LGHDT and CDR2 YNNKEL come from the germline V gene (reference sequence). This CDR3 has 13 residues.

This chain links TRBV3-1 with TRBJ2-5; no clear D. In germline, CDR1 is LGHDT, CDR2 YNNKEL (reference sequence). This CDR3 contains 13 residues. V dropped 7 bases and J dropped 4 bases, with 13 bases sitting between them. The CDR3 DNA is TGTGCCAGCAATTTGAACGGATTAGAGACCCAGTACTTC. This encodes CASNLNGLETQYF.

V usage is TRBV4-2 and J usage is TRBJ2-7, with unresolved D. The CDR3 contains 15 residues. V lost 3 bases, J lost 0 bases, and 12 bases lay in between. Germline V CDR1 and CDR2: LGHNA, YNFKEQ. CDR3: CASSQEVSSSYEQYV. CDR3 in DNA: TGTGCCAGCAGCCAGGAAGTCTCGAGCTCCTACGAGCAGTACGTC.

The rearrangement links TRBV6-2 or TRBV6-3 to TRBJ1-1; TRBD1 agrees at 7 bases. CDR3 length equals 18 residues. Germline CDR1 and CDR2: MNHEY and SVGEGT. CDR3 coding DNA: TGTGTTAGCAGCTCGCCCCGGGACAGAAGAGGAATGCGCACTGAAGCTTTCTTT. This encodes CVSSSPRDRRGMRTEAFF.

This clonotype was counted at least ten times. The chain joins TRBV27 to TRBJ2-3; TRBD1 aligns across 9 bases. Per the germline V gene, CDR1 is MNHEY and CDR2 is SMNVEV (reference sequence). The CDR3 covers 17 residues. Trimming cost V 4 bases and J 3 bases; bases outside gene matches: 11. The chain's CDR3 is CASSSWTGAFRTDTQYF. The CDR3 nucleotides are TGTGCCAGCAGTTCATGGACAGGGGCTTTTAGAACAGATACGCAGTATTTT.

The chain uses TRBV12-3 or TRBV12-4 and TRBJ2-5; D remains unclear. The germline V and J ends were trimmed by 2 bases and 5 bases, with 12 bases remaining between them. This CDR3 spans 14 amino acids. The CDR3 here is CASSLKTDGETQYF. CDR3 sequence (DNA): TGTGCCAGCAGTTTAAAGACGGATGGGGAGACCCAGTACTTC.

This clonotype showed up just a few times. This chain joins TRBV4-1 and TRBJ1-5; D remains unclear. Trimming left V 4 bases short and J 7 bases short, with 11 bases between. This CDR3 is built from 13 residues. Per the germline V gene, CDR1 is MGHRA and CDR2 is YSYEKL. CDR3 DNA sequence: TGCGCCAGCAGCCGGAGGGAGGACCAGCCCCAGCATTTT. Translation gives CASSRREDQPQHF.

On this clonotype: A much larger clone lies a single base off, so this may be a read error. The rearrangement links TRBV20-1 to TRBJ1-1; the D is unclear. This CDR3 has 11 residues. Looked up from germline, CDR1 is DFQATT and CDR2 is SNEGSKA (reference sequence). V dropped 6 bases and J dropped 3 bases, with 8 bases sitting between them. CDR3 DNA sequence: TGCAGTGCAAGGACTCACACTGAAGCTTTCTTT. Its translation is CSARTHTEAFF.

The chain uses TRBV20-1 and TRBJ1-2; tentatively, D is TRBD1 (6 bases). Germline V gives CDR1 DFQATT, CDR2 SNEGSKA (reference sequence). CDR3 length: 13 residues. V was cut by 2 bases and J by 7 bases, with 14 bases left in between. This CDR3 reads CSARNDRQGGYTF. The CDR3 DNA follows: TGCAGTGCTAGAAATGACAGGCAAGGTGGCTACACCTTC.

This clonotype was counted a few times. V is TRBV6-6 and J is TRBJ2-1; no reliable D call. V shed 0 bases and J shed 4 bases, with 7 bases lying between them. Germline V gives CDR1 MNHNY, CDR2 SVGAGI (reference sequence). CDR3 length: 14 residues. DNA for the CDR3: TGTGCCAGCAGTTACTCGACTGAATACAATGAGCAGTTCTTC. Translated, it gives CASSYSTEYNEQFF.